This TCR beta chain was sequenced for a study of T cell responses to AZD1222 COVID-19 vaccine. For the study at large: Second-dose intervals near 4 or 12 weeks were combined. Study results and limitations: Regions 160-218 and 743-854 held dominance among vaccine-associated CD4 TCRs, which spanned spike.

TCRdb keeps only in-frame clones here, not all; method: immunoSEQ multiplex PCR. The sample has 52,000 or so clones; roughly 84% are singletons. V lost 2 bases, J lost 3 bases, and 6 bases lay in between. CDR1 and CDR2 from the germline V gene are SGHRS and YFSETQ. This CDR3 spans 13 amino acids. About this clone: Its antigen is not known.

The chain carries TRBV5-1 and TRBJ2-1; D might be TRBD2 (6 bases). The clonotype was recovered from an adult in good health. Specimen: peripheral blood, collected on day 0 of AZD1222 vaccination. Here the CDR3 reads CASSFSGYNEQFF. CDR3 DNA sequence: TGCGCCAGCAGCTTTAGCGGCTACAATGAGCAGTTCTTC.